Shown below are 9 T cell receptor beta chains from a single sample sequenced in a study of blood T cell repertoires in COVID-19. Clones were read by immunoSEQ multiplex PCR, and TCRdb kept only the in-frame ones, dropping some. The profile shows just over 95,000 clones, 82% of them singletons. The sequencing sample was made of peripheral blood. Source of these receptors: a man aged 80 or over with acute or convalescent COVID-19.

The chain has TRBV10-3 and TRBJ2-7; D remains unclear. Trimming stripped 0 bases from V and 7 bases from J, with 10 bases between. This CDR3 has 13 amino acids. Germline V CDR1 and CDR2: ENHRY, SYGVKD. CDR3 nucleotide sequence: TGTGCCATCAGTGAGTCTTTAGCTCGGGAGCAGTACTTC. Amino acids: CAISESLAREQYF.

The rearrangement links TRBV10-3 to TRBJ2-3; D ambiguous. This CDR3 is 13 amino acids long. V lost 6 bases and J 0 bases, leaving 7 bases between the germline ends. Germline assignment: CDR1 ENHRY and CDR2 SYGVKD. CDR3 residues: CAIRGASTDTQYF. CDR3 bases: TGTGCCATCAGGGGCGCTAGCACAGATACGCAGTATTTT.

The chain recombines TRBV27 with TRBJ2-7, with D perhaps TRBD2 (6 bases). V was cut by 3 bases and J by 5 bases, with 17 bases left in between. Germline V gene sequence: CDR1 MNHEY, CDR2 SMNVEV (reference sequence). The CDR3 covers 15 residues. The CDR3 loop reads CASSLASGLSNEQYF. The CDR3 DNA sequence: TGTGCCAGCAGTTTGGCCTCGGGACTGTCCAACGAGCAGTACTTC.

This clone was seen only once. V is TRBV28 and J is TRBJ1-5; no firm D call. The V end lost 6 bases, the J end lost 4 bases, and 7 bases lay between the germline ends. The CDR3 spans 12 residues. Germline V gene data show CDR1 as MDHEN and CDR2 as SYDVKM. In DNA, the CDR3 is TGTGCCAGCAGCCCTCTAAATCAGCCCCAGCATTTT. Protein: CASSPLNQPQHF.

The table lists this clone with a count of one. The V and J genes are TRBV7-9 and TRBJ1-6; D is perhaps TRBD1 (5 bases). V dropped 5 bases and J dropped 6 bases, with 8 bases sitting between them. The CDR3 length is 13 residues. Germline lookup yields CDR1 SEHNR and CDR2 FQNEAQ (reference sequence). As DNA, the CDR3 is TGTGCCAGCAGCAGGGACGGTAATTCACCCCTCCACTTT. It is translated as CASSRDGNSPLHF. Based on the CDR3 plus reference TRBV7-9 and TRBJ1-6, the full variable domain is DTGVSQNPRHKITKRGQNVTFRCDPISEHNRLYWYRQTLGQGPEFLTYFQNEAQLEKSRLLSDRFSAERPKGSFSTLEIQRTEQGDSAMYLCASSRDGNSPLHFGNGTRLTVT.

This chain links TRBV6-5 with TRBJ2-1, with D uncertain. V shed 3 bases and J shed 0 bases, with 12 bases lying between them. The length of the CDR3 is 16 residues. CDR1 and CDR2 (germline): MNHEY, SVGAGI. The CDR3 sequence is CASSYGATSSYNEQFF. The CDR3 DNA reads TGTGCCAGCAGTTATGGAGCGACGAGCTCCTACAATGAGCAGTTCTTC.

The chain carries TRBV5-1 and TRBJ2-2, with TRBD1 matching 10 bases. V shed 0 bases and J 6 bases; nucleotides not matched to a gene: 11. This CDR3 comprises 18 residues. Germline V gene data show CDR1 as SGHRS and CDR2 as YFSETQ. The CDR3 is CASSLGPRGQGSSGELFF. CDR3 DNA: TGCGCCAGCAGCTTGGGGCCGCGGGGACAGGGGAGTTCCGGGGAGCTGTTTTTT.

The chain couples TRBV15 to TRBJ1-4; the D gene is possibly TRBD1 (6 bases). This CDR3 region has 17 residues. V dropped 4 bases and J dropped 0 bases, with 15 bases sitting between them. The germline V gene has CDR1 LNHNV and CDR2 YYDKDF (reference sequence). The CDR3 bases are TGTGCCACCAGCACCAGACAGGCCGCTCCAACTAATGAAAAACTGTTTTTT. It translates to CATSTRQAAPTNEKLFF.

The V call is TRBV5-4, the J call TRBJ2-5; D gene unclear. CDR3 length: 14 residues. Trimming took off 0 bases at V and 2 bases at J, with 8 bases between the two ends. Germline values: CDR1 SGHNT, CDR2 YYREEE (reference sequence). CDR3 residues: CASSLEQRQETQYF. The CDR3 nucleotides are TGTGCCAGCAGCTTGGAACAGAGACAAGAGACCCAGTACTTC.